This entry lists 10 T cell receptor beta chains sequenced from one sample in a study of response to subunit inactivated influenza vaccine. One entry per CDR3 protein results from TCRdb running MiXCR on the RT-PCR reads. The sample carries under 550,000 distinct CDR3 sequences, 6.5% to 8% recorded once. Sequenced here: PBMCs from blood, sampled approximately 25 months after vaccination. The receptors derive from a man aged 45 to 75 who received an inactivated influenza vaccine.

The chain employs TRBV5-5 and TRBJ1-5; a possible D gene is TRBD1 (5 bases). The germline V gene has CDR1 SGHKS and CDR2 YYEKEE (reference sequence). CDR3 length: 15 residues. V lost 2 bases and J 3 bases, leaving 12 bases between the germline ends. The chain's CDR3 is CASSFVPGPNQPQHF. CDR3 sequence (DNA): TGTGCCAGCAGCTTTGTTCCGGGGCCCAATCAGCCCCAGCATTTT.

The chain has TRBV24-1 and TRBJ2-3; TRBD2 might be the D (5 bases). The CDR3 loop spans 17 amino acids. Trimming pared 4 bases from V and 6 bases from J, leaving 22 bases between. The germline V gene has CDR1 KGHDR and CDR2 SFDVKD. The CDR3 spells CATSDPYDPSGRDTQYF. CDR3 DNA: TGTGCCACCAGTGACCCATATGACCCCTCGGGAAGGGATACGCAGTATTTT.

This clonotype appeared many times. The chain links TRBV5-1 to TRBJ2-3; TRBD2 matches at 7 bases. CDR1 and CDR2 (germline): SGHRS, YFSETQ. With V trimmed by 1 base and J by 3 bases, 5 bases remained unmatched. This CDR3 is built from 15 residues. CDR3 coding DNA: TGCGCCAGCAGCTTGTCTAGCGGAAGGACAGATACGCAGTATTTT. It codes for CASSLSSGRTDTQYF.

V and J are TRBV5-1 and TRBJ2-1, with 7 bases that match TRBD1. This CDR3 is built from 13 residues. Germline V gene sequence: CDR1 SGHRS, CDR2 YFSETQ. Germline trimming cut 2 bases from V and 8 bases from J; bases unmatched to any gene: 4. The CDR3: CASSLQGQHEQFF. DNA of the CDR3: TGCGCCAGCAGCTTACAGGGGCAGCATGAGCAGTTCTTC.

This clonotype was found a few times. CDR3 sequence: CASANTGTAVSSYNSPLHF. CDR3 coding DNA: TGTGCCAGCGCTAACACCGGGACAGCGGTTAGCTCCTATAATTCACCCCTCCACTTT. The chain recombines TRBV6-2 or TRBV6-3 with TRBJ1-6, with TRBD1 matching over 7 bases. This CDR3 spans 19 amino acids. Germline V gene data show CDR1 as MNHEY and CDR2 as SVGEGT. Trimming at V came to 8 bases and at J to 0 bases, leaving 16 bases not matched to a gene.

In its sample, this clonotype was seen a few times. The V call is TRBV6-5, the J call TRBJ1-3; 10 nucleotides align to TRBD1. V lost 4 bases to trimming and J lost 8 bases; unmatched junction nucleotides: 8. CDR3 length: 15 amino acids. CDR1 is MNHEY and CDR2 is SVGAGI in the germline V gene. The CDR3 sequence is CASSSRDRGGDTIYF. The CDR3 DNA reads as TGTGCCAGCAGTTCCCGGGACAGGGGAGGTGACACCATATATTTT.

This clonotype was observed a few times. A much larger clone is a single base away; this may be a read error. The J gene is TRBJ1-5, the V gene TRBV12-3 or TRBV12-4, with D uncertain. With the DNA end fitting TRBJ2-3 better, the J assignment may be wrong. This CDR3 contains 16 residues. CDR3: CASSLGQIYSNQPQYF. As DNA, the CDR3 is TGTGCCAGCAGTTTGGGCCAGATTTATAGCAATCAGCCCCAGTATTTT.

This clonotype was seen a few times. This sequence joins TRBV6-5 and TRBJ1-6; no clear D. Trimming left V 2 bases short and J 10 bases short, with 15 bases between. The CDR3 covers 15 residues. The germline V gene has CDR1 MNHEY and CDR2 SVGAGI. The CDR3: CASSYGSDGYSPLHF. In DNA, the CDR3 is TGTGCCAGCAGTTACGGTTCGGACGGCTACTCACCCCTCCACTTT.

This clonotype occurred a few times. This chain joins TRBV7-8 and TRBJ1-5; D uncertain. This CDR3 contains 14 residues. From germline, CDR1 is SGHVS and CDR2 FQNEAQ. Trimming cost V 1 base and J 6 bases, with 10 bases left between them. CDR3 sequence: CASSLDRAFQPQHF. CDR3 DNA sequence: TGTGCCAGCAGCTTAGATCGGGCTTTTCAGCCCCAGCATTTT.

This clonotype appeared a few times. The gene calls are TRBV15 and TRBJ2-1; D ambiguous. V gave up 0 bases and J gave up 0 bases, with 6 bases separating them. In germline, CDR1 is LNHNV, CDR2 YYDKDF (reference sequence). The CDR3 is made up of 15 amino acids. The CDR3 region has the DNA TGTGCCACCAGCAGAGAACTCCTCTCCTACAATGAGCAGTTCTTC. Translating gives CATSRELLSYNEQFF.